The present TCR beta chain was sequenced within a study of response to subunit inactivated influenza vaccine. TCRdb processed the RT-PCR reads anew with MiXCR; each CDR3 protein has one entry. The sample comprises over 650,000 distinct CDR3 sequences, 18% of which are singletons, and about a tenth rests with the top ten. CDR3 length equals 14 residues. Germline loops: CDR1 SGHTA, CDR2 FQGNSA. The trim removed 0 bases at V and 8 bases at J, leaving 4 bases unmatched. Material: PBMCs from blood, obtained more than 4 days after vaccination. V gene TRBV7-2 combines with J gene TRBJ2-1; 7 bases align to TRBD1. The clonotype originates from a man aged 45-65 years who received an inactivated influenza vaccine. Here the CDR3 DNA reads TGTGCCAGCAGCTTAGCGATACAGGGGTATGAGCAGTTCTTC. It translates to CASSLAIQGYEQFF.